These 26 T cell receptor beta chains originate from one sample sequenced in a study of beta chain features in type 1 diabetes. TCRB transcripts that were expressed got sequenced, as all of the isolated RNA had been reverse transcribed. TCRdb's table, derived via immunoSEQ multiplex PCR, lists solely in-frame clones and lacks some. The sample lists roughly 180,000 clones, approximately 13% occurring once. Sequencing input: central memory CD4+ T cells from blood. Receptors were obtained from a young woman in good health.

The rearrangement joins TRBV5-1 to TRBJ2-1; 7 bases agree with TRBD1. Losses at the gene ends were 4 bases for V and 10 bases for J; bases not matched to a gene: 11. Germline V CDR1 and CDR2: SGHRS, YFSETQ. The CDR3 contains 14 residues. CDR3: CASSQARQGEEQFF. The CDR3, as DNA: TGCGCCAGCAGCCAAGCACGACAGGGCGAAGAGCAGTTCTTC. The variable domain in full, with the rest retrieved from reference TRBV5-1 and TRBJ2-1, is KAGVTQTPRYLIKTRGQQVTLSCSPISGHRSVSWYQQTPGQGLQFLFEYFSETQRNKGNFPGRFSGRQFSNSRSEMNVSTLELGDSALYLCASSQARQGEEQFFGPGTRLTVL.

In DNA form, the CDR3 reads TGTGCCAGCAGCCGAGGACACGCCGTCCAAGAGACCCAGTACTTC. It specifies CASSRGHAVQETQYF. J is TRBJ2-5 and V is TRBV7-9; possibly TRBD1 for D (5 bases). Germline-derived CDR1 and CDR2 are SEHNR and FQNEAQ (reference sequence). V was clipped by 5 bases and J by 1 base, with 14 bases between them. The CDR3 sequence is 15 residues long.

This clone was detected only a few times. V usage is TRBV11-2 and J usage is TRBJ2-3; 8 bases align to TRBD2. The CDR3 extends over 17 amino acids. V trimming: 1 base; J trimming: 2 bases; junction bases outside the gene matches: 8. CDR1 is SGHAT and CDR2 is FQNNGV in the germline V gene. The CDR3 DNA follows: TGTGCCAGCAGCTTAGTTAGTTTCGGGAGGGCCACAGATACGCAGTATTTT. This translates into CASSLVSFGRATDTQYF.

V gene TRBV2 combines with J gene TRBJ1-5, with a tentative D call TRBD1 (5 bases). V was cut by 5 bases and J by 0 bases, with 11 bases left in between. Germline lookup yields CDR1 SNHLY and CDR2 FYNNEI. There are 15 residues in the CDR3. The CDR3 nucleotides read TGTGCCAGCAGTCTGCGACAGAATAGCAATCAGCCCCAGCATTTT. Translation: CASSLRQNSNQPQHF.

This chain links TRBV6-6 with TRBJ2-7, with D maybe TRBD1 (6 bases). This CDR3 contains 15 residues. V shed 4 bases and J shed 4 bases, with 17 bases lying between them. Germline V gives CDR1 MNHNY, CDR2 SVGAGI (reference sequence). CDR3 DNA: TGTGCCAGCAGTTCCAACAGGGCGATCGGGTACGAGCAGTACTTC. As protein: CASSSNRAIGYEQYF.

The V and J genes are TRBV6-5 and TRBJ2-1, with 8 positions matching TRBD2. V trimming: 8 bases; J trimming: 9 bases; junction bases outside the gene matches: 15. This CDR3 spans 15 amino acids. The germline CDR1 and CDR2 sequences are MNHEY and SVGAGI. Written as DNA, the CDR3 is TGTGCCAGCCTCCTCTTGGCGGGAGGTTTGAGTGAGCAGTTCTTC. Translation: CASLLLAGGLSEQFF.

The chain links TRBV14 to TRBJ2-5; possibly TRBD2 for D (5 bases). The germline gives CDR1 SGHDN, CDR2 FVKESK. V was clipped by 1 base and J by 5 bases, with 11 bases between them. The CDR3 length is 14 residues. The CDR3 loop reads CASSQVAGGETQYF. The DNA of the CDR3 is TGTGCCAGCAGCCAAGTGGCAGGCGGGGAGACCCAGTACTTC.

CDR3 residues: CSGLLTTGGYGYTF. For the CDR3, the DNA is TGCAGCGGATTGTTAACGACAGGGGGCTATGGCTACACCTTC. The chain links TRBV29-1 to TRBJ1-2; 9 nucleotides agree with TRBD1. The V gene end was trimmed by 7 bases and the J gene end by 4 bases; junction bases not matched to a gene: 10. Germline loops: CDR1 SQVTM, CDR2 ANQGSEA. The CDR3 sequence is 14 residues long.

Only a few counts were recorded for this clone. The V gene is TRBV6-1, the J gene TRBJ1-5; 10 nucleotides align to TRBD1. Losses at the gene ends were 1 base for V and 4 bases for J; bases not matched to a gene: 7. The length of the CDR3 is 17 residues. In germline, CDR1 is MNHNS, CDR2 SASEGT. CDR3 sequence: CASSEVRGQGPNQPQHF. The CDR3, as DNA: TGTGCCAGCAGTGAAGTTAGGGGACAGGGGCCTAATCAGCCCCAGCATTTT.

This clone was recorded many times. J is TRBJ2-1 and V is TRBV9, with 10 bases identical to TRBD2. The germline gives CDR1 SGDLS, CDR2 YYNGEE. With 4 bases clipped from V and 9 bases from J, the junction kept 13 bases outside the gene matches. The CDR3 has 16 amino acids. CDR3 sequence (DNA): TGTGCCAGCAGCACCGGAGCGGGAGGGCGCCCTGGTGAGCAGTTCTTC. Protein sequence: CASSTGAGGRPGEQFF.

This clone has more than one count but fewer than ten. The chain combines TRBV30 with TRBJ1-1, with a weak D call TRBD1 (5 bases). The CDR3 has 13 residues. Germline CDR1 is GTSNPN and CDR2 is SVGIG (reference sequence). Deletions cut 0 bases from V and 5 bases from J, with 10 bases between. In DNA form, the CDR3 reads TGTGCCTGGAGTGTACAGGCTGGTACTGAAGCTTTCTTT. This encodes CAWSVQAGTEAFF.

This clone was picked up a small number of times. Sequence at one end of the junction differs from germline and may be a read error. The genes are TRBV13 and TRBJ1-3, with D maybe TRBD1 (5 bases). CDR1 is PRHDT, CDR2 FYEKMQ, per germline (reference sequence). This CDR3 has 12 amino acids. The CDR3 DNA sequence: TGTGCCAGCAGCTTAGGCCGACAGCCCAAAGATTTT. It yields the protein CASSLGRQPKDF.

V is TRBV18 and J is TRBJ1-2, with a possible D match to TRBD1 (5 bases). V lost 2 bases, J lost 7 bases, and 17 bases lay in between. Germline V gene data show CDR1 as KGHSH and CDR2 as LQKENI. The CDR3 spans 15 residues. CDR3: CASSPVAGRGAGYTF. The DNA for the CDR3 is TGTGCCAGCTCACCAGTGGCAGGGCGAGGAGCTGGCTACACCTTC.

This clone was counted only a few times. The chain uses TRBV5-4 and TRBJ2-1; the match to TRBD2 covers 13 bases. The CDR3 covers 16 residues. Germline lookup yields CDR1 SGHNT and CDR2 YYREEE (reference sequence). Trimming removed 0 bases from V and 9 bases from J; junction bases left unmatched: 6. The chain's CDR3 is CASSLVSGLAGSEQFF. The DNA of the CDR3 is TGTGCCAGCAGCTTGGTTTCGGGACTAGCGGGATCTGAGCAGTTCTTC.

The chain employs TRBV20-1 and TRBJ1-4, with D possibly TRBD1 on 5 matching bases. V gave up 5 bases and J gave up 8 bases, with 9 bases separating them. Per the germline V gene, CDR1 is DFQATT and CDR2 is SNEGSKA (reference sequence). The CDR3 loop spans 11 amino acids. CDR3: CSAGQVEKLFF. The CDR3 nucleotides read TGCAGTGCTGGACAAGTGGAAAAACTGTTTTTT.

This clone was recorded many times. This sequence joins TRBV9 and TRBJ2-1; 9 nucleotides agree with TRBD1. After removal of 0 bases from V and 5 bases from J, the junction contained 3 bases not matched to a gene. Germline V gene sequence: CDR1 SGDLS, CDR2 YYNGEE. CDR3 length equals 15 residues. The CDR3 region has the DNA TGTGCCAGCAGCGTAGGACAGGGGGGGGACAATGAGCAGTTCTTC. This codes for CASSVGQGGDNEQFF.

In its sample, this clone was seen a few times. The CDR3 DNA reads as TGTGCCAGCAGCTTAGCGTCTGGGCCTAGCCCCTACGAGCAGTACTTC. Translation gives CASSLASGPSPYEQYF. The genes are TRBV7-2 and TRBJ2-7; tentative D call: TRBD2 (5 bases). The CDR3 runs 16 residues. Trimming shortened V by 0 bases and J by 2 bases, and 14 bases separated the two germline ends. Per germline, CDR1 SGHTA and CDR2 FQGNSA.

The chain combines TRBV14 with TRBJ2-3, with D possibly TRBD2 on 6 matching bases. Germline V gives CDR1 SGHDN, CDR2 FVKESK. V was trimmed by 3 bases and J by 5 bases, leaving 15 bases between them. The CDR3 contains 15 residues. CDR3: CASSQGGTRGDTQYF. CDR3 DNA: TGTGCCAGCAGCCAGGGCGGGACTCGTGGAGATACGCAGTATTTT. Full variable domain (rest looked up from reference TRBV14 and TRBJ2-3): EAGVTQFPSHSVIEKGQTVTLRCDPISGHDNLYWYRRVMGKEIKFLLHFVKESKQDESGMPNNRFLAERTGGTYSTLKVQPAELEDSGVYFCASSQGGTRGDTQYFGPGTRLTVL.

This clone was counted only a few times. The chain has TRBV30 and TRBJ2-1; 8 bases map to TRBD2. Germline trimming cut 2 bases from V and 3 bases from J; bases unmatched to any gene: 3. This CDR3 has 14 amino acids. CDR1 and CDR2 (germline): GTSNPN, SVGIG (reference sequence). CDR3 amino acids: CAWSRGTSYNEQFF. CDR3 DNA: TGTGCCTGGAGTCGGGGGACTAGCTACAATGAGCAGTTCTTC.

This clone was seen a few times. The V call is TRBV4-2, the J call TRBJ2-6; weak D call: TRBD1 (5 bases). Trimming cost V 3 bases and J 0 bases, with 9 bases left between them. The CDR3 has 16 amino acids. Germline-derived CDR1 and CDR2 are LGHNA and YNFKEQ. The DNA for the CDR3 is TGTGCCAGCAGCCACACAGGTAGCTCTGGGGCCAACGTCCTGACTTTC. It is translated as CASSHTGSSGANVLTF.

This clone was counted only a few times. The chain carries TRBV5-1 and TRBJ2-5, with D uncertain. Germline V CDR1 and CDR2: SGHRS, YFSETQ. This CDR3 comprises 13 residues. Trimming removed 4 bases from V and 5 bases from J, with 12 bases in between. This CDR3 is CASSPSNGETQYF. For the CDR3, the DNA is TGCGCCAGCAGCCCGTCCAATGGCGAGACCCAGTACTTC.

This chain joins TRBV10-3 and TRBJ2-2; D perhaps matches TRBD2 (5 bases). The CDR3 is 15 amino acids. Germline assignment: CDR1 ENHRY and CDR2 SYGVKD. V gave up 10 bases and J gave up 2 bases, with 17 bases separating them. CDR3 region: CATKTMAANTGELFF. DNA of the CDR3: TGTGCCACGAAGACTATGGCGGCCAACACCGGGGAGCTGTTTTTT.

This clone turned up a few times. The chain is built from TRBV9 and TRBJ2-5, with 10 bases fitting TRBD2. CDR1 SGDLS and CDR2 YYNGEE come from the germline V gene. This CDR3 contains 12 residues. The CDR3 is CRASGSDETQYF. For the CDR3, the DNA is TGTAGGGCTAGCGGGAGCGATGAGACCCAGTACTTC.

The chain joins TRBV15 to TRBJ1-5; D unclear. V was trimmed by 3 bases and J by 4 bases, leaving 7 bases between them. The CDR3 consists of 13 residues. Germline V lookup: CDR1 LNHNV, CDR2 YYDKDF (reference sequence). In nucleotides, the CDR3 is TGTGCCACCAGCAGTGAGAAGAATCAGCCCCAGCATTTT. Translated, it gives CATSSEKNQPQHF.

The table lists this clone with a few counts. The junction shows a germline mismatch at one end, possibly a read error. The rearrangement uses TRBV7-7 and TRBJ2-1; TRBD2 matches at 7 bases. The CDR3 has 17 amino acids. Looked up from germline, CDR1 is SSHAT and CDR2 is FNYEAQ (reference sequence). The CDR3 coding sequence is TGTGCTAGCAGCCAAGCTCCGGGGAGGGCCTTTTCCAATGAGCAGTTCTTC. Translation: CASSQAPGRAFSNEQFF.

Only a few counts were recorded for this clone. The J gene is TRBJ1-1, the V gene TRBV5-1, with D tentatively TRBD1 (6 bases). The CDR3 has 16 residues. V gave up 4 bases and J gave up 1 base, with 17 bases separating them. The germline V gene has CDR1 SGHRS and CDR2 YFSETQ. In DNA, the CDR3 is TGCGCCAGCAGCACAGGGACCCACGCTACGAACACTGAAGCTTTCTTT. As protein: CASSTGTHATNTEAFF.